The 24 T cell receptor beta chains given below trace back to one sample, sequenced in a study of T cells expressing NK-cell markers. From its re-call of the 5' RACE reads, TCRdb lists each CDR3 protein once, without DNA. This sample's table has 400,000 or so distinct CDR3 sequences. Sequenced: blood T cells: a sorted CD56 or NKG2C T cell subset, CD4+ or CD8+ T cells, or bulk PBMC T cells (not recorded which). The receptors stem from a woman aged 50 to 60 in good health.

The chain has TRBV5-1 and TRBJ2-1. The CDR3 covers 14 residues. From germline, CDR1 is SGHRS and CDR2 YFSETQ. CDR3 in amino acids: CASSPDRSYNEQFF.

This sequence joins TRBV11-2 and TRBJ2-1; checking the TCRdb D call of TRBD2 is not possible without DNA. CDR3 length equals 15 residues. Germline values: CDR1 SGHAT, CDR2 FQNNGV. This CDR3 is CASSPGLAGLFEQFF. The variable domain in full, completed from reference TRBV11-2 and TRBJ2-1, reads EAGVAQSPRYKIIEKRQSVAFWCNPISGHATLYWYQQILGQGPKLLIQFQNNGVVDDSQLPKDRFSAERLKGVDSTLKIQPAKLEDSAVYLCASSPGLAGLFEQFFGPGTRLTVL.

The genes are TRBV28 and TRBJ2-1; there is no DNA to check the TCRdb D call of TRBD1. The CDR3 totals 11 residues. Germline lookup yields CDR1 MDHEN and CDR2 SYDVKM. CDR3 loop: CASLAGTHQFF.

The V and J genes are TRBV2 and TRBJ2-1; TCRdb names TRBD2, which stays unverified in the absence of DNA. In germline, CDR1 is SNHLY, CDR2 FYNNEI. The CDR3 runs to 14 residues. The CDR3 sequence is CASSEVGGDNEQFF.

The chain joins TRBV3-1 to TRBJ2-1. The germline V gene has CDR1 LGHDT and CDR2 YNNKEL (reference sequence). The CDR3 has 16 residues. CDR3 sequence reads: CASSAQAGTTYNEQFF.

The chain carries TRBV12-3 or TRBV12-4 and TRBJ2-3. There are 12 residues in the CDR3. The CDR3 spells CASGQLADTQYF.

This chain joins TRBV6-1 and TRBJ1-1; TCRdb designates TRBD1, a call that cannot be tested without DNA. This CDR3 contains 15 residues. The germline CDR1 and CDR2 sequences are MNHNS and SASEGT. The CDR3 is CATVRTGPLNTEAFF.

The CDR3 protein is CASNVRGGELFF. The chain uses TRBV12-3 or TRBV12-4 and TRBJ2-2. CDR3 length: 12 amino acids.

The chain uses TRBV5-1 and TRBJ2-1; the D call from TCRdb, TRBD1, cannot be confirmed without DNA. CDR1 and CDR2 (germline): SGHRS, YFSETQ. CDR3 length: 18 amino acids. The CDR3 spells CASSLASLGQGAYNEQFF.

This chain connects TRBV5-1 to TRBJ2-3. Germline CDR1 is SGHRS and CDR2 is YFSETQ. The CDR3 is 14 amino acids. The chain's CDR3 is CASSVSRYTDTQYF.

The V and J genes are TRBV12-3 or TRBV12-4 and TRBJ2-3. CDR3 length: 14 amino acids. The CDR3 here is CASSFSGRIDTQYF.

The CDR3 spells CASSAAGTGITSEQFF. V and J are TRBV11-2 and TRBJ2-1; TCRdb's D gene call, TRBD1, goes unchecked for lack of DNA. Germline V gives CDR1 SGHAT, CDR2 FQNNGV. The CDR3 runs to 16 residues.

This chain connects TRBV7-2 to TRBJ2-7. The CDR3 is made up of 15 amino acids. CDR1 is SGHTA, CDR2 FQGNSA, per germline. CDR3 loop: CASSLVPAGVLEQYF.

The genes are TRBV4-1 and TRBJ1-5; TCRdb's D gene call, TRBD1, goes unchecked for lack of DNA. The CDR3 sequence is 13 residues long. Germline lookup yields CDR1 MGHRA and CDR2 YSYEKL. The CDR3 sequence is CASSPFGGQPQHF.

The chain recombines TRBV15 with TRBJ1-4; the D call from TCRdb, TRBD1, cannot be confirmed without DNA. CDR1 and CDR2 from the germline V gene are LNHNV and YYDKDF (reference sequence). There are 15 residues in the CDR3. CDR3: CATSPRDSRDEKLFF.

The chain employs TRBV7-9 and TRBJ2-3; absent DNA, TCRdb's TRBD1 call cannot be checked. CDR1 SEHNR and CDR2 FQNEAQ come from the germline V gene (reference sequence). CDR3 length equals 17 residues. CDR3 sequence reads: CASSLDVSGVTTDTQYF.

The V gene is TRBV10-3, the J gene TRBJ1-5. The CDR3 is made up of 13 amino acids. Germline CDR1 and CDR2: ENHRY and SYGVKD. Here the CDR3 reads CAIRDRDNQPQHF.

V gene TRBV7-9 combines with J gene TRBJ1-5. The CDR3 covers 15 residues. Germline CDR1 and CDR2: SEHNR and FQNEAQ (reference sequence). CDR3: CASSLGTAINQPQHF.

The chain employs TRBV20-1 and TRBJ1-1; TCRdb designates TRBD1, a call that cannot be tested without DNA. Germline values: CDR1 DFQATT, CDR2 SNEGSKA (reference sequence). The CDR3 runs to 15 residues. CDR3 region: CSARSLRPGGTEAFF.

V is TRBV20-1 and J is TRBJ2-7; TCRdb returns TRBD1, unconfirmable since there is no DNA. There are 14 residues in the CDR3. Germline CDR1 DFQATT, CDR2 SNEGSKA (reference sequence). The CDR3 spells CSASLRGQGYEQYF.

CDR3 sequence reads: CASSSLTANTEAFF. The V and J genes are TRBV12-3 or TRBV12-4 and TRBJ1-1. The CDR3 is made up of 14 amino acids.

V gene TRBV9 combines with J gene TRBJ2-7; TCRdb returns TRBD1, unconfirmable since there is no DNA. CDR1 is SGDLS and CDR2 is YYNGEE in the germline V gene. The CDR3 loop spans 12 amino acids. The CDR3 loop reads CASSDAPGEQYF.

The rearrangement links TRBV30 to TRBJ2-2; TCRdb proposes TRBD2, but this gene call is untestable without DNA. Per germline, CDR1 GTSNPN and CDR2 SVGIG (reference sequence). The CDR3 totals 13 residues. CDR3 protein: CALISSGEGELFF.

V gene TRBV5-1 combines with J gene TRBJ2-1; TCRdb's D call of TRBD1 is untestable without DNA. Germline CDR1 SGHRS, CDR2 YFSETQ. This CDR3 comprises 16 residues. The CDR3 is CASAPLVLSSYNEQFF.